These 30 T cell receptor beta chains originate from one sample sequenced in a study of beta chain features in type 1 diabetes. Study-wide findings and caveats: Among patients with Type 1 diabetes, TCRB CDR3s were moderately but significantly shorter in every one of the four CD4+ subsets.

The entirety of the isolated RNA underwent reverse transcription, so expressed TCRB transcripts were sequenced. The table came from immunoSEQ multiplex PCR; TCRdb's copy has only in-frame clones and leaves some out. This table holds around 130,000 clones, approximately 10% found once. Antigen specificity for these receptors is unknown. Sequenced: central memory CD4+ T cells from blood. The origin of the receptors is a man aged 25 to 40 with type 1 diabetes.

V gene TRBV7-2 combines with J gene TRBJ2-5; no definite D call. Germline loops: CDR1 SGHTA, CDR2 FQGNSA. This CDR3 is 11 amino acids long. Trimming shortened V by 2 bases and J by 8 bases, and 6 bases separated the two germline ends. The CDR3 nucleotides are TGTGCCAGCAGCTTATCCAGAACCCAGTACTTC. It is translated as CASSLSRTQYF. Looking up the rest from reference TRBV7-2 and TRBJ2-5 gives the full variable domain: GAGVSQSPSNKVTEKGKDVELRCDPISGHTALYWYRQSLGQGLEFLIYFQGNSAPDKSGLPSDRFSAERTGGSVSTLTIQRTQQEDSAVYLCASSLSRTQYFGPGTRLLVL.

The gene calls are TRBV30 and TRBJ2-2; D perhaps matches TRBD1 (5 bases). V lost 5 bases and J lost 3, with 10 bases in between. Germline loops: CDR1 GTSNPN, CDR2 SVGIG (reference sequence). This CDR3 is 13 amino acids long. CDR3 loop: CAWGREDTGELFF. For the CDR3, the DNA is TGTGCCTGGGGCAGGGAAGACACCGGGGAGCTGTTTTTT.

This clone appeared a few times. The chain links TRBV11-2 to TRBJ2-1, with 9 bases aligning to TRBD1. The germline V gene has CDR1 SGHAT and CDR2 FQNNGV. J was trimmed by 10 bases and V by 6 bases; bases with no gene match: 13. CDR3 size: 15 residues. The CDR3 reads CASRTGTGPLWEQFF. CDR3 nucleotide sequence: TGTGCCAGCAGGACCGGGACAGGGCCACTATGGGAGCAGTTCTTC.

Comments on this clone: The same CDR3 can be traced to other DNA sequences in this sample. The chain recombines TRBV9 with TRBJ2-3; D is possibly TRBD1 (5 bases). The V gene's germline CDR1 is SGDLS and CDR2 YYNGEE. V was cut by 0 bases and J by 0 bases, with 8 bases left in between. The CDR3 has 15 residues. CDR3 residues: CASSVAPGSTDTQYF. DNA of the CDR3: TGTGCCAGCAGCGTAGCCCCAGGGAGCACAGATACGCAGTATTTT. The variable domain in full, completed from reference TRBV9 and TRBJ2-3, reads DSGVTQTPKHLITATGQRVTLRCSPRSGDLSVYWYQQSLDQGLQFLIQYYNGEERAKGNILERFSAQQFPDLHSELNLSSLELGDSALYFCASSVAPGSTDTQYFGPGTRLTVL.

This clone was seen more than once but under ten times. The V call is TRBV2, the J call TRBJ2-3; D possibly corresponds to TRBD1 (6 bases). V was trimmed by 1 base and J by 4 bases, leaving 12 bases between them. CDR1 is SNHLY, CDR2 FYNNEI, per germline. The CDR3 is made up of 15 amino acids. The CDR3 region has the DNA TGTGCCAGCAGTGAAGGGGGGACACCCGCAGATACGCAGTATTTT. It specifies CASSEGGTPADTQYF. Complete variable domain (other parts from reference TRBV2 and TRBJ2-3): EPEVTQTPSHQVTQMGQEVILRCVPISNHLYFYWYRQILGQKVEFLVSFYNNEISEKSEIFDDQFSVERPDGSNFTLKIRSTKLEDSAMYFCASSEGGTPADTQYFGPGTRLTVL.

This clone was counted only a few times. The CDR3 nucleotides are TGTGCCAGCGGAGGGAATGCTGGAAACACCATATATTTT. Its protein is CASGGNAGNTIYF. V gene TRBV6-5 combines with J gene TRBJ1-3; D ambiguous. This CDR3 has 13 amino acids. The germline V gene encodes CDR1 MNHEY and CDR2 SVGAGI. The V end lost 8 bases, the J end lost 2 bases, and 10 bases lay between the germline ends.

This clone was counted many times. Distinct nucleotide sequences in the sample also encode this CDR3. The rearrangement uses TRBV15 and TRBJ2-5, with D perhaps matching TRBD1 (6 bases). The germline V and J ends were trimmed by 3 bases and 1 base, with 6 bases remaining between them. The germline V gene encodes CDR1 LNHNV and CDR2 YYDKDF (reference sequence). The CDR3 spans 13 residues. The CDR3 DNA follows: TGTGCCACCAGCAGGGACAGCCAAGAGACCCAGTACTTC. Its translation: CATSRDSQETQYF.

This clone came up a few times. V usage is TRBV18 and J usage is TRBJ2-5; TRBD1 matches 11 bases. Germline assignment: CDR1 KGHSH and CDR2 LQKENI. V gave up 4 bases and J gave up 4 bases; unmatched junction bases: 2. The CDR3 totals 14 residues. The CDR3 here is CASSLGTGGETQYF. In DNA form, the CDR3 reads TGTGCCAGCTCACTTGGGACAGGGGGAGAGACCCAGTACTTC.

DNA for the CDR3: TGTGCCAGCAGTTACTCGTGGACAGATGAGCAGTTCTTC. This codes for CASSYSWTDEQFF. This chain links TRBV6-6 with TRBJ2-1; tentatively, D is TRBD1 (6 bases). Trimming cost V 0 bases and J 8 bases, with 8 bases left between them. The CDR3 runs to 13 residues. From germline, CDR1 is MNHNY and CDR2 SVGAGI (reference sequence).

This clone appeared a few times. The V and J genes are TRBV10-3 and TRBJ2-5, with a possible D match to TRBD2 (5 bases). Germline CDR1 ENHRY, CDR2 SYGVKD. The length of the CDR3 is 15 residues. V shed 3 bases and J shed 5 bases, with 16 bases lying between them. The CDR3 here is CAISDAGGLEETQYF. In nucleotides, the CDR3 is TGTGCCATCAGTGATGCGGGCGGGCTAGAGGAGACCCAGTACTTC.

A note on this clone: At one end the junction does not follow the germline gene, possibly because of a read error. In nucleotides, the CDR3 is TGCGCCAGCAGGTTAGCGGGGGTCTCCAACAATGAGCAGTTCTTC. Translating it yields CASRLAGVSNNEQFF. The chain links TRBV5-1 to TRBJ2-1; 9 positions agree with TRBD2. Germline V gives CDR1 SGHRS, CDR2 YFSETQ. The CDR3 is 15 residues long.

The CDR3: CASGPSVGNQPQHF. The DNA of the CDR3 is TGTGCTAGTGGCCCCTCCGTCGGCAATCAGCCCCAGCATTTT. This chain uses TRBV12-5 with TRBJ1-5; D call uncertain. This CDR3 comprises 14 residues. The V gene lost 6 bases and the J gene lost 2 bases, with 11 bases spanning the gap. Germline CDR1 and CDR2: LGHNT and FRNRAP. The full variable domain, with the rest looked up from reference TRBV12-5 and TRBJ1-5, is DARVTQTPRHKVTEMGQEVTMRCQPILGHNTVFWYRQTMMQGLELLAYFRNRAPLDDSGMPKDRFSAEMPDATLATLKIQPSEPRDSAVYFCASGPSVGNQPQHFGDGTRLSIL.

The chain couples TRBV7-3 to TRBJ2-3; 16 bases map to TRBD2. This CDR3 has 18 residues. Trimming at V came to 1 base and at J to 8 bases, leaving 9 bases not matched to a gene. Germline V CDR1 and CDR2: SGHTA, FQGTGA. The CDR3 coding sequence is TGTGCCAGCAGCTTAAGTTCCGGGACTAGCGGGGGGGACGCTACGCAGTATTTT. This translates into CASSLSSGTSGGDATQYF.

CDR3 loop: CASSRGPKSDEQYF. CDR3 DNA: TGTGCCAGCAGCAGGGGCCCGAAGTCCGACGAGCAGTACTTC. The chain has TRBV9 and TRBJ2-7, with a tentative D call TRBD1 (5 bases). The ends were cut back, 4 bases at V and 5 bases at J, with 16 bases in the middle. The CDR3 is made up of 14 amino acids. Germline V lookup: CDR1 SGDLS, CDR2 YYNGEE.

The CDR3 DNA is TGTGCCAGCAGCTTAGGGGCTAGCGGGGGGGCTTTGGAGACCCAGTACTTC. Protein: CASSLGASGGALETQYF. V gene TRBV11-2 combines with J gene TRBJ2-5; TRBD2 matches 12 bases. The CDR3 has 17 amino acids. With 1 base clipped from V and 5 bases from J, the junction kept 8 bases outside the gene matches. The germline CDR1 and CDR2 sequences are SGHAT and FQNNGV.

This clone occurred a few times. This rearrangement joins TRBV4-2 to TRBJ1-2, with no clear D. Germline V gives CDR1 LGHNA, CDR2 YNFKEQ. The CDR3 runs 15 residues. Trimming took 0 bases from V and 7 from J, leaving 15 bases between them. This CDR3 reads CASSQDPRTLSGYTF. CDR3 nucleotide sequence: TGTGCCAGCAGCCAAGACCCCAGAACCCTCAGTGGCTACACCTTC.

This clone was observed a handful of times. This chain connects TRBV2 to TRBJ2-2, with a weak D call TRBD2 (6 bases). The CDR3 is 13 residues long. Germline V gene data show CDR1 as SNHLY and CDR2 as FYNNEI. Trimming shortened V by 9 bases and J by 7 bases, and 15 bases separated the two germline ends. CDR3 bases: TGTGCCAGTATGGGACTGCCTGGCGGGGAGCTGTTTTTT. Its translation: CASMGLPGGELFF. Together with reference TRBV2 and TRBJ2-2, the CDR3 gives the full variable domain: EPEVTQTPSHQVTQMGQEVILRCVPISNHLYFYWYRQILGQKVEFLVSFYNNEISEKSEIFDDQFSVERPDGSNFTLKIRSTKLEDSAMYFCASMGLPGGELFFGEGSRLTVL.

This clone was observed a handful of times. The chain joins TRBV29-1 to TRBJ2-1, with 8 bases matching TRBD1. The V gene end was trimmed by 8 bases and the J gene end by 10 bases; junction bases not matched to a gene: 7. Germline CDR1 is SQVTM and CDR2 is ANQGSEA. The length of the CDR3 is 11 residues. The CDR3: CSSDRAREQFF. The CDR3 DNA sequence: TGCAGCTCGGACAGGGCGAGGGAGCAGTTCTTC.

This chain links TRBV19 with TRBJ2-7, with 8 bases matching TRBD1. The V gene end was trimmed by 1 base and the J gene end by 3 bases; junction bases not matched to a gene: 5. The CDR3 spans 15 residues. Germline V lookup: CDR1 LNHDA, CDR2 SQIVND (reference sequence). DNA of the CDR3: TGTGCCAGTAGTATAGGAGGACAGGGTCTCTACGAGCAGTACTTC. This encodes CASSIGGQGLYEQYF. The full variable domain, with the rest looked up from reference TRBV19 and TRBJ2-7, is DGGITQSPKYLFRKEGQNVTLSCEQNLNHDAMYWYRQDPGQGLRLIYYSQIVNDFQKGDIAEGYSVSREKKESFPLTVTSAQKNPTAFYLCASSIGGQGLYEQYFGPGTRLTVT.

The V and J genes are TRBV11-2 and TRBJ1-6, with 7 bases lining up with TRBD1. Trimming took 5 bases from V and 1 from J; bases not matched to a gene: 14. CDR3 length equals 19 residues. The germline gives CDR1 SGHAT, CDR2 FQNNGV. CDR3 in DNA: TGTGCCAGCAGCCGGGACAGCAAGATGGGGAGGTCCTATAATTCACCCCTCCACTTT. Protein sequence: CASSRDSKMGRSYNSPLHF.

This clone was picked up a small number of times. V gene TRBV19 combines with J gene TRBJ2-1, with 7 bases that match TRBD1. The V gene's germline CDR1 is LNHDA and CDR2 SQIVND (reference sequence). The CDR3 length is 15 residues. V was pared by 4 bases and J by 2 bases, with 5 bases of the junction left unmatched. In DNA, the CDR3 is TGTGCCAGTAGTAAGATGACAGGGCCCTACAATGAGCAGTTCTTC. Amino acids: CASSKMTGPYNEQFF.

As to this clone: In the same sample, other DNA sequences code for this CDR3. This rearrangement joins TRBV18 to TRBJ1-1, with 8 nucleotides matching TRBD1. The V and J ends lost 6 bases and 4 bases, in that order; junction bases with no gene match: 7. Germline assignment: CDR1 KGHSH and CDR2 LQKENI. The CDR3 length is 14 residues. CDR3 nucleotides: TGTGCCAGCTCCCCGGACAGGGTGAGCACTGAAGCTTTCTTT. It codes for CASSPDRVSTEAFF.

The chain joins TRBV2 to TRBJ2-1; 7 bases are a match to TRBD2. Germline V gene lookup returns CDR1 SNHLY and CDR2 FYNNEI. After removal of 6 bases from V and 0 bases from J, the junction contained 5 bases not matched to a gene. The CDR3 is 15 amino acids. In DNA, the CDR3 is TGTGCCAGCAGGACCGGGACTACCTCCTACAATGAGCAGTTCTTC. Residues: CASRTGTTSYNEQFF.

The chain uses TRBV27 and TRBJ2-3; 9 bases match TRBD2. CDR1 MNHEY and CDR2 SMNVEV come from the germline V gene (reference sequence). The CDR3 runs to 15 residues. Trimming took 2 bases from V and 6 from J; bases not matched to a gene: 6. CDR3 in DNA: TGTGCCAGCAGTTTACAGGCTAGCGGGGTGGATACGCAGTATTTT. This translates into CASSLQASGVDTQYF.

This chain connects TRBV27 to TRBJ1-1; 10 nucleotides match TRBD1. There are 14 residues in the CDR3. Germline V gene lookup returns CDR1 MNHEY and CDR2 SMNVEV (reference sequence). V shed 4 bases and J 11 bases; nucleotides not matched to a gene: 10. Here the CDR3 reads CASSSIDRGLEAFF. The CDR3 coding sequence is TGTGCCAGCAGTTCAATAGACAGGGGGCTGGAGGCTTTCTTT.

This clone was counted a few times. The V call is TRBV5-4, the J call TRBJ2-5; weak D call: TRBD2 (7 bases). With 4 bases removed from V and 1 base from J, the gap between germline ends came to 14 bases. Germline V CDR1 and CDR2: SGHNT, YYREEE (reference sequence). This CDR3 has 15 residues. The CDR3 is CASSRGGPGQETQYF. CDR3 coding DNA: TGTGCCAGCAGCAGGGGGGGGCCGGGCCAAGAGACCCAGTACTTC.

This clone was seen only a few times. V and J are TRBV7-2 and TRBJ2-2, with 9 positions matching TRBD1. The CDR3 has 14 residues. The J segment lost 11 bases and the V segment lost 3 bases, leaving 7 bases of the junction unmatched. Germline-derived CDR1 and CDR2 are SGHTA and FQGNSA. Here the CDR3 DNA reads TGTGCCAGCAGCTTGGGACAGGGCCAGATAGAGCTGTTTTTT. Translating gives CASSLGQGQIELFF.

This clone was counted many times. The V and J genes are TRBV28 and TRBJ2-1; 7 positions agree with TRBD1. The germline V gene encodes CDR1 MDHEN and CDR2 SYDVKM. V lost 8 bases to trimming and J lost 2 bases; unmatched junction nucleotides: 12. The CDR3 length is 16 residues. CDR3 sequence reads: CASDPNRGGTYNEQFF. The CDR3 DNA reads as TGTGCCAGCGATCCTAACAGGGGCGGTACCTACAATGAGCAGTTCTTC.

V gene TRBV27 combines with J gene TRBJ2-1; D might be TRBD2 (5 bases). CDR1 is MNHEY and CDR2 is SMNVEV in the germline V gene (reference sequence). There are 15 residues in the CDR3. V was shortened by 2 bases and J by 4 bases, with 12 bases between the two germline ends. The CDR3 DNA reads TGTGCCAGCAGTTTAGAGGGTGCCCTTTACAATGAGCAGTTCTTC. Residues: CASSLEGALYNEQFF.

This clone turned up a few times. This chain connects TRBV7-9 to TRBJ1-6; possibly TRBD1 for D (6 bases). The CDR3 length is 15 residues. Trimming left V 6 bases short and J 6 bases short, with 15 bases between. Germline loops: CDR1 SEHNR, CDR2 FQNEAQ (reference sequence). The CDR3 region has the DNA TGTGCCAGCAGGGGCGGGGGGCGGCCTAATTCACCCCTCCACTTT. Protein: CASRGGGRPNSPLHF.